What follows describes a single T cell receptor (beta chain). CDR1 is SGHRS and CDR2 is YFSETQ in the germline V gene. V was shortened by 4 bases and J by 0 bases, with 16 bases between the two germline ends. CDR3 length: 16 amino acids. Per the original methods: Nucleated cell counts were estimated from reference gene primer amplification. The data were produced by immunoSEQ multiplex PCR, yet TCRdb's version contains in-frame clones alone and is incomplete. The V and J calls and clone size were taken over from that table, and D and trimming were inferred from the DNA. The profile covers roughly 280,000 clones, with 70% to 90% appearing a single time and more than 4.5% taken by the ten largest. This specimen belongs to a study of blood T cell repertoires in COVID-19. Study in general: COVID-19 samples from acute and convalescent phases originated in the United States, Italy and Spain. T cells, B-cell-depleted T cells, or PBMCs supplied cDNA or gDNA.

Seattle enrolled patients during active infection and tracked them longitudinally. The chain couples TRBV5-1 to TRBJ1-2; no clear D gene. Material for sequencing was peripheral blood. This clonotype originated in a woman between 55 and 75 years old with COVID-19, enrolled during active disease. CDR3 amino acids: CASSPRGTSANYGYTF. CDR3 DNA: TGCGCCAGCAGCCCCCGGGGTACCTCTGCTAACTATGGCTACACCTTC.